This TCR beta chain was recorded in a study of CD8+ T cells in alopecia areata. Turning to the study itself: The percentage of affected scalp area served as the score of severity for treated patients.

This CDR3 region has 13 residues. V lost 4 bases and J lost 4; bases outside the gene matches: 4. From germline, CDR1 is SQVTM and CDR2 ANQGSEA. The sample's treatment: oral pan-JAK inhibitor, 5-10 mg twice daily. RNA extraction and reverse transcription yielded cDNA as sequencing template. Clones were read by immunoSEQ multiplex PCR, and TCRdb kept only the in-frame ones, dropping some. The sample lists about 76,000 clones, roughly 28% occurring once. Of note for this clone: Other DNA sequences from this sample encode an identical CDR3 as well.

The source of this sequence is a human donor with alopecia areata. The source material was CD8+ T cells sorted from blood, sampled at week 4, from a patient treated with tofacitinib. The chain combines TRBV29-1 with TRBJ2-7; 10 bases match TRBD2. CDR3 in amino acids: CSVGTSGGYEQYF. Here the CDR3 DNA reads TGCAGCGTTGGGACTAGCGGTGGGTACGAGCAGTACTTC.